One T cell receptor beta chain is described in this entry. Its specificity is not known. Trimming cost V 2 bases and J 0 bases, with 11 bases left between them. CDR1 MNHEY and CDR2 SMNVEV come from the germline V gene (reference sequence). The CDR3 loop spans 15 amino acids. The data were produced by immunoSEQ multiplex PCR, yet TCRdb's version contains in-frame clones alone and is incomplete. This sample yields more than 250,000 clones, of which roughly 87% are seen a single time; roughly 1.2% belongs to the top ten. The sample is drawn from a study of cytomegalovirus exposure and HLA in healthy donors. The study's findings and limits: The dataset shows that most TCR sequences were rare, while some public TCRs occurred in many donors.

The source of this sequence is a woman aged 30 to 39 in good health and CMV-seropositive. This chain joins TRBV27 and TRBJ2-7, with D possibly matching TRBD1 (5 bases). Sequences were obtained from PBMCs. CDR3 region: CASSLTGFGSYEQYF. DNA of the CDR3: TGTGCCAGCAGTTTAACAGGCTTCGGCTCCTACGAGCAGTACTTC.